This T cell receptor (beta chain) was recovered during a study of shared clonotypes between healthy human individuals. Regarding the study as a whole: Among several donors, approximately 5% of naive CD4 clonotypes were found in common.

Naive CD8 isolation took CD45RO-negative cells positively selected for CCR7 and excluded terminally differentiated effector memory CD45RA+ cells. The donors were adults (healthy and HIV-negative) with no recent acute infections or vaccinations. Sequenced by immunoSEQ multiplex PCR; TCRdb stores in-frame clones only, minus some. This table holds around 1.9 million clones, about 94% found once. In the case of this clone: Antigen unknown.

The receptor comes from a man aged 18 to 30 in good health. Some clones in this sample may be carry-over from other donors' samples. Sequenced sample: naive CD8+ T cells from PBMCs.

The DNA for the CDR3 is TGTGCCACTTGGGACGGAAACATTCAGTACTTC. Amino acids: CATWDGNIQYF. The chain carries TRBV27 and TRBJ2-4; D possibly matches TRBD1 or TRBD2 (5 bases each). Germline CDR1 MNHEY, CDR2 SMNVEV (reference sequence). V was pared by 10 bases and J by 6 bases, with 10 bases between. This CDR3 comprises 11 residues.